This T cell receptor beta chain emerged from a study of cytomegalovirus exposure and HLA in healthy donors. Study-level background: T cells numbering 150 million to 200 million yielded 90 million to 140 million unique TCR beta sequences in an earlier analysis.

General study findings and limits: Sequencing likely produced, as an artifact, a cluster of highly shared sequence variants. In an earlier analysis, most TCR beta V segments were productive about 90% or about 30% of the time.

The PCR was carried out with 60 Vbeta primers and 13 Jbeta primers. TCRdb's table, derived via immunoSEQ multiplex PCR, lists solely in-frame clones and lacks some. This table holds under 130,000 clones, roughly 70% found once. CDR3 size: 16 residues. The V gene end was trimmed by 4 bases and the J gene end by 12 bases; junction bases not matched to a gene: 17. Germline assignment: CDR1 SGDLS and CDR2 YYNGEE. This clone was seen a single time. Its antigen is undetermined. The sequenced sample consisted of PBMCs. The TCR comes from a man in his forties in good health and CMV-seropositive. V and J are TRBV9 and TRBJ2-1, with 9 bases matching TRBD2. In DNA, the CDR3 is TGTGCCAGCAGCCCTTTATTCCTAGCGGGAATGGGGACGCAGTTCTTC. It specifies CASSPLFLAGMGTQFF. Supplemented by reference TRBV9 and TRBJ2-1, the full variable domain reads DSGVTQTPKHLITATGQRVTLRCSPRSGDLSVYWYQQSLDQGLQFLIQYYNGEERAKGNILERFSAQQFPDLHSELNLSSLELGDSALYFCASSPLFLAGMGTQFFGPGTRLTVL.